The present entry profiles one TCR beta chain with its context. The antigen is undetermined. Repertoires were generated with immunoSEQ multiplex PCR, while TCRdb's copy carries only in-frame clones and drops some. The table lists about 100,000 clones, around 90% of them singletons. These data belong to a study of T cell responses to AZD1222 COVID-19 vaccine. After removal of 0 bases from V and 8 bases from J, the junction contained 16 bases not matched to a gene. The CDR3 has 19 residues. The germline V gene encodes CDR1 LGHDT and CDR2 YNNKEL (reference sequence). The study, taken as a whole, reports: Just a handful of AZD1222 recipients were seropositive at baseline. The sample set comprised mostly white British donors with more females, and clonal diversity was possibly underestimated. Spike-specific TCR breadth rose after two AZD1222 doses, and depth rose as well.

The J gene is TRBJ2-1, the V gene TRBV3-1 (or the pseudogene TRBV3-2), with 10 bases lining up with TRBD2. Sequenced material: peripheral blood, taken on day 0 of AZD1222 vaccination. This TCR came from an adult in good health. The CDR3 protein is CASSQDVVSGTSVVYEQFF. Written as DNA, the CDR3 is TGTGCCAGCAGCCAAGATGTGGTGTCGGGGACTAGCGTTGTCTATGAGCAGTTCTTC.